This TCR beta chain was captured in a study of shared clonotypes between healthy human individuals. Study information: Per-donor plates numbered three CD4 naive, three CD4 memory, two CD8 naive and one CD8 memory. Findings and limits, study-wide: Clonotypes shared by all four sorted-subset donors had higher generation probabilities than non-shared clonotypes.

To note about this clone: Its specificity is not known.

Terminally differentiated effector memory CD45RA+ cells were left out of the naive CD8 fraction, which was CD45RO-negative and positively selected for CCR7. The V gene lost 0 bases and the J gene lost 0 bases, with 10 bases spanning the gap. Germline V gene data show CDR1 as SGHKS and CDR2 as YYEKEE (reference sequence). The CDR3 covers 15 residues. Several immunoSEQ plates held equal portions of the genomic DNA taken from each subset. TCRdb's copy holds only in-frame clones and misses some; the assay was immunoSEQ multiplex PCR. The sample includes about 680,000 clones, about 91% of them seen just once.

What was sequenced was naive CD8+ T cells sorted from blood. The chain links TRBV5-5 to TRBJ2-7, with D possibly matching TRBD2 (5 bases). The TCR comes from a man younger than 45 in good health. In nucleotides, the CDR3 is TGTGCCAGCAGCTTGGCGCCTAGCCCCTCCTACGAGCAGTACTTC. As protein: CASSLAPSPSYEQYF.